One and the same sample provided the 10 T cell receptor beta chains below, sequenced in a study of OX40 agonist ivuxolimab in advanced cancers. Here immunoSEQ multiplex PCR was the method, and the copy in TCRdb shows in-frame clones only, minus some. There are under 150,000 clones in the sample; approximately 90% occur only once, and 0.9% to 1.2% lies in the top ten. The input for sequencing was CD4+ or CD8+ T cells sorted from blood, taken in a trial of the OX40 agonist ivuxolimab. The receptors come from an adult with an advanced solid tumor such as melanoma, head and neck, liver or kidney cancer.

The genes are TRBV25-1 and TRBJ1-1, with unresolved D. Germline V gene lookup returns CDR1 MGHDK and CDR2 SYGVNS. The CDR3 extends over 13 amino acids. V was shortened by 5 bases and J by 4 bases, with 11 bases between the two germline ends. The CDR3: CASSRDDGTEAFF. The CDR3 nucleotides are TGTGCCAGCAGTCGGGATGACGGCACTGAAGCTTTCTTT.

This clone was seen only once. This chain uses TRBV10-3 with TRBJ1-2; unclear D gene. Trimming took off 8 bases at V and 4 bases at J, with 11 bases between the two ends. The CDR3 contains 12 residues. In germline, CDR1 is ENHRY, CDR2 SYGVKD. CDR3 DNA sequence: TGTGCCATCGGAGAGGGAAGCTATGGCTACACCTTC. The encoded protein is CAIGEGSYGYTF.

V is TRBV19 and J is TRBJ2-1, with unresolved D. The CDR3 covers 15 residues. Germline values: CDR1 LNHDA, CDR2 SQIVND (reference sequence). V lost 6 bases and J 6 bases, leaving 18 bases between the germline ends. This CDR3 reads CASSAELGLRNEQFF. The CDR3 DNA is TGTGCCAGTAGCGCCGAGTTGGGGTTGCGCAATGAGCAGTTCTTC.

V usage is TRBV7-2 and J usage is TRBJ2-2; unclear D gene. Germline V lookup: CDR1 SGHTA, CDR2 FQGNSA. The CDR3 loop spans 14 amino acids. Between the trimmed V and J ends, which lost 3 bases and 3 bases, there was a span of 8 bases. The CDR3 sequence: CASSFSTDTGELFF. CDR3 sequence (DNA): TGTGCCAGCAGCTTTTCTACAGACACCGGGGAGCTGTTTTTT. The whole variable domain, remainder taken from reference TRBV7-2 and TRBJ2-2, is GAGVSQSPSNKVTEKGKDVELRCDPISGHTALYWYRQSLGQGLEFLIYFQGNSAPDKSGLPSDRFSAERTGGSVSTLTIQRTQQEDSAVYLCASSFSTDTGELFFGEGSRLTVL.

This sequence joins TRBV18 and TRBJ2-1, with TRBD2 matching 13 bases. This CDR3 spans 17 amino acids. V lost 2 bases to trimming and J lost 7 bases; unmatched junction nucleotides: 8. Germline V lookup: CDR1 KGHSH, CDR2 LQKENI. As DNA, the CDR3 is TGTGCCAGCTCACCAAACCCAACTAGCGGGAGGGGGAATGAGCAGTTCTTC. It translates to CASSPNPTSGRGNEQFF.

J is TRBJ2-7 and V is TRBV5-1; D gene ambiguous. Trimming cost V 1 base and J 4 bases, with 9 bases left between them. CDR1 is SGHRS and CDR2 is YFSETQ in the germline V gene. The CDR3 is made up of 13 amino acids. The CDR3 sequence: CASSLRANYEQYF. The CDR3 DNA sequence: TGCGCCAGCAGCTTGAGGGCAAATTACGAGCAGTACTTC.

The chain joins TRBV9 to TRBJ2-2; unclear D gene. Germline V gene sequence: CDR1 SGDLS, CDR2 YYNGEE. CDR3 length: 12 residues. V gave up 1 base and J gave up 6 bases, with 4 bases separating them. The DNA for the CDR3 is TGTGCCAGCAGCGTAATGTCCGGGGAGCTGTTTTTT. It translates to CASSVMSGELFF. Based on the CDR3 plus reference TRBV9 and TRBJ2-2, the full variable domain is DSGVTQTPKHLITATGQRVTLRCSPRSGDLSVYWYQQSLDQGLQFLIQYYNGEERAKGNILERFSAQQFPDLHSELNLSSLELGDSALYFCASSVMSGELFFGEGSRLTVL.

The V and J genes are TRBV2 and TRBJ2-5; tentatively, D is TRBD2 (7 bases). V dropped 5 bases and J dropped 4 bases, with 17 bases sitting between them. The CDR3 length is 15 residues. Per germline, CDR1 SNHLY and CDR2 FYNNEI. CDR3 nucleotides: TGTGCCAGCAGTCGCATGGGGGGGCAGGGAGAGACCCAGTACTTC. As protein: CASSRMGGQGETQYF.

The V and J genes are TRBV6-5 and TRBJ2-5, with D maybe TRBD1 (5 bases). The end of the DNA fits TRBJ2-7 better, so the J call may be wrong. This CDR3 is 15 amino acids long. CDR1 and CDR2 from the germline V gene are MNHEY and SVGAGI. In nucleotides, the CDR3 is TGTGCCAGCAGTCCTATAAAGTGGACAAACTACGAGCAGTACTTC. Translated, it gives CASSPIKWTNYEQYF.

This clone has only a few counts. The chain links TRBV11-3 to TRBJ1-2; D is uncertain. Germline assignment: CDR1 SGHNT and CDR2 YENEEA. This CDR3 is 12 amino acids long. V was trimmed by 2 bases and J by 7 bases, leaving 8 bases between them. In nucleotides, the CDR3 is TGTGCCAGCAGCTTATCAGGTGGTGGCTACACCTTC. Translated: CASSLSGGGYTF.